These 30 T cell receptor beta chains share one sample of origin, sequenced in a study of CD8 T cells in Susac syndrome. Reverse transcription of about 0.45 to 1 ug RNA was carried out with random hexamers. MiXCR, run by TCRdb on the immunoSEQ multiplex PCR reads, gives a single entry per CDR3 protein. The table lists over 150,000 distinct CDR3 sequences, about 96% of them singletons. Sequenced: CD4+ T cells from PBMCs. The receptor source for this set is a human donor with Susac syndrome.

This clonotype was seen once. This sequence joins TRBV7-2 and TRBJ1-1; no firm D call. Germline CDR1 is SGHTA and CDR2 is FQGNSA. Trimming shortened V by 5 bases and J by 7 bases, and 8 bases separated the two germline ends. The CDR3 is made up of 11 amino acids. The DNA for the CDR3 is TGTGCCAGCAGCCCGGACCATGAAGCTTTCTTT. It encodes CASSPDHEAFF.

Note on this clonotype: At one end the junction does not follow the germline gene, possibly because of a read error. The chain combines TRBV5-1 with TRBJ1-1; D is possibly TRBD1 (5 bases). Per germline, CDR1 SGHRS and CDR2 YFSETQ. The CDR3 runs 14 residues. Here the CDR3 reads CVSSFQGVNTEAFF. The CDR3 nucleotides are TGCGTCAGCAGCTTTCAGGGAGTGAACACTGAAGCTTTCTTT.

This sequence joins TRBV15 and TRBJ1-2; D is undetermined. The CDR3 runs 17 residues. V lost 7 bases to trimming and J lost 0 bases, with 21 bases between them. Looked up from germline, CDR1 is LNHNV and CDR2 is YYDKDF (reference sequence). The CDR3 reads CATNRESAETTNYGYTF. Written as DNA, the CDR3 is TGTGCCACCAACCGAGAGAGTGCCGAGACAACTAACTATGGCTACACCTTC.

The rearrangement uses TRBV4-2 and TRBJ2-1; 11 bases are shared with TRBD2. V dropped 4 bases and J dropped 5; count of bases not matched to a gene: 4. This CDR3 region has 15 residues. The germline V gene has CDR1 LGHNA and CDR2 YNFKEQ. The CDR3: CASSPQGLADNEQFF. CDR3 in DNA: TGTGCCAGCAGCCCTCAGGGACTAGCGGACAATGAGCAGTTCTTC.

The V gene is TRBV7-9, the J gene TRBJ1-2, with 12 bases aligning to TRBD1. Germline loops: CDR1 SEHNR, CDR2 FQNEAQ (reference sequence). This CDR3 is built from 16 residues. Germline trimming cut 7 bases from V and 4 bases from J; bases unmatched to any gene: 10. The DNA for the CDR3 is TGTGCCAGCATCCGAGGGACAGGGGGCGCCTTCTATGGCTACACCTTC. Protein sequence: CASIRGTGGAFYGYTF.

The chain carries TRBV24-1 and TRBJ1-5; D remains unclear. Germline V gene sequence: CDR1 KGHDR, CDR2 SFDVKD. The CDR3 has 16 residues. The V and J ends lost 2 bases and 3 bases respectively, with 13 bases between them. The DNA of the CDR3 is TGTGCCACCAGTGATTCCGGGCCCCTACTCAATCAGCCCCAGCATTTT. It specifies CATSDSGPLLNQPQHF.

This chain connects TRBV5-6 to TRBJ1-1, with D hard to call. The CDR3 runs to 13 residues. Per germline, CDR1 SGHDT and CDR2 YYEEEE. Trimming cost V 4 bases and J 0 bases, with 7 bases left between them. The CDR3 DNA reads TGTGCCAGCAGCCGAGAGGTGAACACTGAAGCTTTCTTT. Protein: CASSREVNTEAFF.

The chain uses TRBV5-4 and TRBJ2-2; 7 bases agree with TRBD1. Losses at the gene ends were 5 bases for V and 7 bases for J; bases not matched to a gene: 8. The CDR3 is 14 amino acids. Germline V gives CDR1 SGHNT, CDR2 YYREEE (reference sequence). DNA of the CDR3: TGTGCCAGCAGTCACCGTCAGGGGGTCGGGGAGCTGTTTTTT. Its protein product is CASSHRQGVGELFF.

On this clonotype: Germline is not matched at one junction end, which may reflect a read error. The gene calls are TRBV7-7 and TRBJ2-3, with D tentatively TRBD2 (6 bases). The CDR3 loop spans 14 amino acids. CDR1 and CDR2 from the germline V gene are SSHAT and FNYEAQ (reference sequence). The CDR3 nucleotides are TGTGCTAGCAGCGCCGGACTGGGGGGAGATACGCAGTATTTT. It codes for CASSAGLGGDTQYF.

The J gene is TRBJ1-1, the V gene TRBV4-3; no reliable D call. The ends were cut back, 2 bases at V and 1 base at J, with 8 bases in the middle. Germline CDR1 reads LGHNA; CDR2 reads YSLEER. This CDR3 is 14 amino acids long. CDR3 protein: CASSQSLRNTEAFF. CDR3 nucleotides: TGCGCCAGCAGCCAATCCCTGAGGAACACTGAAGCTTTCTTT.

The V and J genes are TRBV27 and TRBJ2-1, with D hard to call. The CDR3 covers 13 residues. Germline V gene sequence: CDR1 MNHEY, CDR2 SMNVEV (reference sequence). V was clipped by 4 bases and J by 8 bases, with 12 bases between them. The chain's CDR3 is CASSSPFSHEQFF. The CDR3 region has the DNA TGTGCCAGCAGTTCTCCTTTCTCGCATGAGCAGTTCTTC.

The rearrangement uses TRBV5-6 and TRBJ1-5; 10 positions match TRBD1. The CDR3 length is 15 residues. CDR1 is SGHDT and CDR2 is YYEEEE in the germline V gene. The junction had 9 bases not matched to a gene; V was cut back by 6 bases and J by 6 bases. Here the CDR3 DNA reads TGTGCCAGCAACCGGAGAGGGACAGGGGCTCAGCCCCAGCATTTT. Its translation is CASNRRGTGAQPQHF. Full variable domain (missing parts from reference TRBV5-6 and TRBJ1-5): DAGVTQSPTHLIKTRGQQVTLRCSPKSGHDTVSWYQQALGQGPQFIFQYYEEEERQRGNFPDRFSGHQFPNYSSELNVNALLLGDSALYLCASNRRGTGAQPQHFGDGTRLSIL.

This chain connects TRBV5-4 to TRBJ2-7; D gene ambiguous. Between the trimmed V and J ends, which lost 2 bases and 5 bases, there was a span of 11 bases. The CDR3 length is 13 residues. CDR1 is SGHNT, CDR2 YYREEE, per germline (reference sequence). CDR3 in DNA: TGTGCCAGCAGCTTATCATCCAAGGACGAGCAGTACTTC. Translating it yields CASSLSSKDEQYF.

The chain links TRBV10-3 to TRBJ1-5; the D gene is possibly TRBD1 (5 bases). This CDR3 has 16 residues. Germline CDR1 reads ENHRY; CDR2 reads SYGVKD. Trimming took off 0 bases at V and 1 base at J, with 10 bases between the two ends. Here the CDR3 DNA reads TGTGCCATCAGTGAGTCGTGGGGCAGGAGCAATCAGCCCCAGCATTTT. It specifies CAISESWGRSNQPQHF.

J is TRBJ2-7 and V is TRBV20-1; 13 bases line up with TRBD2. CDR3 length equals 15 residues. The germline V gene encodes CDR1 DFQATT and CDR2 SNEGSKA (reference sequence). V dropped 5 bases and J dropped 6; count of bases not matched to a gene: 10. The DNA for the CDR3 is TGCAGTGCTTGCCCTCCGACTAGCGGGAGGCGCGAGCAGTACTTC. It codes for CSACPPTSGRREQYF.

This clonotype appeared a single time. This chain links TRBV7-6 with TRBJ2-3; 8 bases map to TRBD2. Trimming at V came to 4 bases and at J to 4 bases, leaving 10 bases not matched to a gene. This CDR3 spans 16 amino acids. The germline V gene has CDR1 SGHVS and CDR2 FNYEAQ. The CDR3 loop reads CASSSGGGFGSDTQYF. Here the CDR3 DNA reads TGTGCCAGCAGCTCAGGCGGGGGGTTCGGGTCAGATACGCAGTATTTT.

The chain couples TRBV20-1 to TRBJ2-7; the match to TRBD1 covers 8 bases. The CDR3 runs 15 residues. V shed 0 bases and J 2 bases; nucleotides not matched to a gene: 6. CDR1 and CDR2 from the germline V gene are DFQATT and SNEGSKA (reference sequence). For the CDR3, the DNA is TGCAGTGCTAGAGATATCCGGACAGGGCCCTACGAGCAGTACTTC. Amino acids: CSARDIRTGPYEQYF.

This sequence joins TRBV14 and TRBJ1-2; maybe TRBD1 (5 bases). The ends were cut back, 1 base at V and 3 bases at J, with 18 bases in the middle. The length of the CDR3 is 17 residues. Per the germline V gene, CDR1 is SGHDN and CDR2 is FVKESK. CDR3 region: CASSQAPLPQADYGYTF. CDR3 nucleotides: TGTGCCAGCAGCCAAGCCCCACTCCCACAGGCGGACTATGGCTACACCTTC.

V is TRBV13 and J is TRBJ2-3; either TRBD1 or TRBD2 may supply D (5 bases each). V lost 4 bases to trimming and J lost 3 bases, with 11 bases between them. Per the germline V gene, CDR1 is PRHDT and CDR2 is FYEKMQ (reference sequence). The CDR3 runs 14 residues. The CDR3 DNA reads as TGTGCCAGCAGCTACGACAGAGGGACAGATACGCAGTATTTT. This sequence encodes CASSYDRGTDTQYF.

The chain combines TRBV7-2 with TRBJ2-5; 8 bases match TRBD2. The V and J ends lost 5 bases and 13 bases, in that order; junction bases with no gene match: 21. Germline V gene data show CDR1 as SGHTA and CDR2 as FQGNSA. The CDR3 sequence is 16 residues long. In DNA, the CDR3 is TGTGCCAGCAGCCGGGAGGGAGCGGGGGTTAGCTCCGGTCTGTACTTC. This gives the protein CASSREGAGVSSGLYF.

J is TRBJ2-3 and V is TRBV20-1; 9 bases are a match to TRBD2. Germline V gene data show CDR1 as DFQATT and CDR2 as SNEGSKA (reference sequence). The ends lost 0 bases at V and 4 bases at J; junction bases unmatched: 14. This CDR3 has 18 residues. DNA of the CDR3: TGCAGTGCTAGAGATCGCCTAGCGGGGACCTTGGTATCAGATACGCAGTATTTT. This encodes CSARDRLAGTLVSDTQYF.

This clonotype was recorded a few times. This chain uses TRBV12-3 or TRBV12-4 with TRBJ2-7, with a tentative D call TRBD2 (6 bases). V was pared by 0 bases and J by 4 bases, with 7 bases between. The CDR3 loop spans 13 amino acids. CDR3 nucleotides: TGTGCCAGCAGTTTAGCGGGGACTTACGAGCAGTACTTC. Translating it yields CASSLAGTYEQYF.

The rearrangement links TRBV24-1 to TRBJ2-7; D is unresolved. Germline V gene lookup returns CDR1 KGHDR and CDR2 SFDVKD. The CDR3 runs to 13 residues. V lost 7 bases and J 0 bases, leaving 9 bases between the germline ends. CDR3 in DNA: TGTGCCACCAGCCTTGAAGGCTCCTACGAGCAGTACTTC. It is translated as CATSLEGSYEQYF.

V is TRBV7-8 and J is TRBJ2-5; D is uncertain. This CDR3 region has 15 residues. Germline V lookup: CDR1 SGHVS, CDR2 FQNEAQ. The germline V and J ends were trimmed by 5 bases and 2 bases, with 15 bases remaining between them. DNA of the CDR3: TGTGCCAGCAGCCGCAGAAGGGTATCTCAAGAGACCCAGTACTTC. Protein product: CASSRRRVSQETQYF.

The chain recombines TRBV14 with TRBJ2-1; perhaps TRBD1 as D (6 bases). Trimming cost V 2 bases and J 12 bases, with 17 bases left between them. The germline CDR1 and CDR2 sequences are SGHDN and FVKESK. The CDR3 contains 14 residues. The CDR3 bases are TGTGCCAGCAGCCAACGCCACAGGGAATCGGGGCAGTTCTTC. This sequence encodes CASSQRHRESGQFF.

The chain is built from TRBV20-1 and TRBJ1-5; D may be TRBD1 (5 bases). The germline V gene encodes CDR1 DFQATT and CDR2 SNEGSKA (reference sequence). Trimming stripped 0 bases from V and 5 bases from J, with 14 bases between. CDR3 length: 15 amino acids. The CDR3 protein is CSARDYGGIDQPQHF. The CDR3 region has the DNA TGCAGTGCTAGAGATTACGGGGGGATTGATCAGCCCCAGCATTTT.

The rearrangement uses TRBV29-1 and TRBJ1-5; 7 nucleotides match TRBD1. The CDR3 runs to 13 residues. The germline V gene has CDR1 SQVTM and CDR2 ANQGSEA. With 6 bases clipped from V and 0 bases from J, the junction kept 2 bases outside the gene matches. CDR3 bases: TGCAGCGTCGGGACAGATAGCAATCAGCCCCAGCATTTT. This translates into CSVGTDSNQPQHF.

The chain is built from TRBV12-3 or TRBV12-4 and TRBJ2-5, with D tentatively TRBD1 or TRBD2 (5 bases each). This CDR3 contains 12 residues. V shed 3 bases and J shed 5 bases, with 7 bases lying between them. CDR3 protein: CASSLWDETQYF. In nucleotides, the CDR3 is TGTGCCAGCAGTTTGTGGGACGAGACCCAGTACTTC.

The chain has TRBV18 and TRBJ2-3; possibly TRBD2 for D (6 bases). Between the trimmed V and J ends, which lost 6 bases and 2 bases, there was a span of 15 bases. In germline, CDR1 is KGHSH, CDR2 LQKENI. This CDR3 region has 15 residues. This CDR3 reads CASSPLAITTDTQYF. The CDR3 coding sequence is TGTGCCAGCTCCCCTCTAGCGATCACCACAGATACGCAGTATTTT.

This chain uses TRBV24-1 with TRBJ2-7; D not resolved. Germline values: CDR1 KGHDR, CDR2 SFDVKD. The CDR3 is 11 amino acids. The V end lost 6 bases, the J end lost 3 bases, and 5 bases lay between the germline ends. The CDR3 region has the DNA TGTGCCACCAGTTCCGGCTACGAGCAGTACTTC. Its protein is CATSSGYEQYF.